One sample yielded the 31 T cell receptor beta chains listed below, sequenced in a study of response to subunit inactivated influenza vaccine (dated by TCRdb to 2017 to 2018). The protocol used for the library was RT-PCR. Data came from an Illumina HiSeq 2500. The raw public reads went through TCRdb reprocessing: fastp at Q25, MiXCR clone calling, in-frame beta chains kept. Records with the same CDR3 protein are collapsed into one entry carrying the most frequent genes and DNA. The sample records 650,000 to 800,000 distinct CDR3 sequences, 18% of which are singletons. 11% of the sample goes to the ten largest clones. The material was PBMCs from blood, obtained 4 to 6 days after vaccination. These receptors were obtained from a man aged 45-65 years who received an inactivated influenza vaccine. Donor details come from another sample of the same person, matched by shared clones.

V gene TRBV7-9 combines with J gene TRBJ2-3, with 8 nucleotides matching TRBD1. This CDR3 region has 13 residues. Germline-derived CDR1 and CDR2 are SEHNR and FQNEAQ (reference sequence). V trimming: 7 bases; J trimming: 3 bases; junction bases outside the gene matches: 3. The CDR3 coding sequence is TGTGCCAGCACACGACAGGGGACAGATACGCAGTATTTT. Translated, it gives CASTRQGTDTQYF.

This clonotype has more than one count but fewer than ten. The rearrangement links TRBV6-1 to TRBJ2-6; possible D gene TRBD1, 6 bases. Trimming left V 2 bases short and J 0 bases short, with 14 bases between. The CDR3 totals 18 residues. CDR1 and CDR2 (germline): MNHNS, SASEGT. The CDR3 DNA sequence: TGTGCCAGCAGTGAATCAGGGGTTCCTGTCTCTGGGGCCAACGTCCTGACTTTC. It codes for CASSESGVPVSGANVLTF.

This clonotype occurred a few times. The chain joins TRBV6-9 to TRBJ1-5, with 8 bases lining up with TRBD1. The CDR3 sequence is 15 residues long. Per the germline V gene, CDR1 is MNHGY and CDR2 is SVAAGI. V lost 8 bases, J lost 0 bases, and 6 bases stayed unmatched. The CDR3, as DNA: TGTGCCAGCGGGAAACAGGGGGTTAGCAATCAGCCCCAGCATTTT. This translates into CASGKQGVSNQPQHF.

The sample holds a few counts of this clonotype. One end of the junction fails to match germline, which may point to a read error. J is TRBJ2-1 and V is TRBV18, with a possible D match to TRBD2 (5 bases). The CDR3 has 13 residues. Germline V gives CDR1 KGHSH, CDR2 LQKENI. CDR3 in amino acids: CASSPISVNPAVF. CDR3 bases: TGTGCCAGCTCACCGATTAGCGTCAACCCTGCGGTCTTC.

This sequence joins TRBV12-5 and TRBJ2-3, with TRBD1 matching 7 bases. Losses at the gene ends were 2 bases for V and 6 bases for J; bases not matched to a gene: 11. The CDR3 is 16 residues long. Germline assignment: CDR1 LGHNT and CDR2 FRNRAP. DNA of the CDR3: TGTGCTAGTGGTTTGTACCGACAGGGTTGGATGGATACGCAGTATTTT. It encodes CASGLYRQGWMDTQYF.

This clonotype came up many times. This rearrangement joins TRBV12-3 or TRBV12-4 to TRBJ2-3, with 10 bases that match TRBD2. There are 12 residues in the CDR3. V was clipped by 6 bases and J by 9 bases; unmatched bases: 3. This CDR3 reads CASRTAGGTQYF. The CDR3 DNA is TGTGCCAGCAGGACAGCGGGAGGGACGCAGTATTTT.

In its sample, this clonotype was seen a few times. The chain employs TRBV20-1 and TRBJ2-5; the D call may be TRBD1 or TRBD2 (5 bases each). Germline loops: CDR1 DFQATT, CDR2 SNEGSKA (reference sequence). This CDR3 comprises 14 residues. The V end was cut by 5 bases, the J end by 3 bases, with 16 bases between. DNA of the CDR3: TGCAGTGCTTCCTCAACCGGGACGGAAGAGACCCAGTACTTC. This gives the protein CSASSTGTEETQYF.

This clonotype was counted only a few times. The chain couples TRBV20-1 to TRBJ2-5; weak D call: TRBD1 (5 bases). This CDR3 is 13 amino acids long. The V end lost 5 bases, the J end lost 2 bases, and 12 bases lay between the germline ends. CDR1 DFQATT and CDR2 SNEGSKA come from the germline V gene (reference sequence). CDR3 in amino acids: CSAPGPPQETQYF. The CDR3 DNA sequence: TGCAGTGCTCCAGGGCCCCCTCAAGAGACCCAGTACTTC.

The chain employs TRBV12-3 or TRBV12-4 and TRBJ1-1, with 9 bases identical to TRBD1. V shed 6 bases and J 10 bases; nucleotides not matched to a gene: 6. The CDR3 is made up of 12 amino acids. The CDR3 nucleotides are TGTGCCAGCAGAAAGGACAGGGGAGGAGCTTTCTTT. Translated, it gives CASRKDRGGAFF.

This clonotype appeared many times. This chain connects TRBV12-3 or TRBV12-4 to TRBJ2-1; 9 positions match TRBD1. The length of the CDR3 is 14 residues. Trimming at V came to 6 bases and at J to 6 bases, leaving 6 bases not matched to a gene. The CDR3 sequence is CASSLQGAPNEQFF. CDR3 bases: TGTGCCAGCAGCCTACAGGGGGCACCCAATGAGCAGTTCTTC.

This clonotype was counted a single time. The chain couples TRBV4-3 to TRBJ2-2, with D possibly TRBD1 on 6 matching bases. The germline V gene encodes CDR1 LGHNA and CDR2 YSLEER. The CDR3 is made up of 16 amino acids. V was pared by 3 bases and J by 1 base, with 12 bases between. The CDR3, as DNA: TGCGCCAGCAGCCACGGAGAGACAGGGAACACCGGGGAGCTGTTTTTT. The encoded protein is CASSHGETGNTGELFF.

This clonotype was seen a handful of times. The chain is built from TRBV15 and TRBJ2-3; 8 bases align to TRBD2. The germline CDR1 and CDR2 sequences are LNHNV and YYDKDF (reference sequence). With V trimmed by 0 bases and J by 5 bases, 7 bases remained unmatched. CDR3 length: 16 amino acids. The CDR3: CATSREGLREGDTQYF. As DNA, the CDR3 is TGTGCCACCAGCAGAGAAGGTCTTCGGGAGGGAGATACGCAGTATTTT.

The chain joins TRBV24-1 to TRBJ2-5, with D tentatively TRBD2 (5 bases). Germline values: CDR1 KGHDR, CDR2 SFDVKD. Trimming took 9 bases from V and 5 from J, leaving 18 bases between them. This CDR3 region has 14 residues. CDR3 sequence: CATEDSVRMETQYF. In nucleotides, the CDR3 is TGTGCCACCGAAGATAGCGTCCGGATGGAGACCCAGTACTTC.

The sample holds many counts of this clonotype. The genes are TRBV12-1 and TRBJ2-3; TRBD2, the table's D call, was not compared with the DNA. TRBV12-1 is annotated as a pseudogene. This CDR3 region has 15 residues. The chain's CDR3 is CASSFATGVTDTQYF. The CDR3 DNA sequence: TGTGCCAGCAGCTTTGCGACGGGAGTCACAGATACGCAGTATTTT.

The rearrangement links TRBV28 to TRBJ2-1; 7 bases agree with TRBD2. The CDR3 has 15 residues. J was trimmed by 8 bases and V by 3 bases; bases with no gene match: 10. The germline CDR1 and CDR2 sequences are MDHEN and SYDVKM. The CDR3 protein is CASSFAGAPKDEQFF. The CDR3 DNA reads TGTGCCAGCAGTTTTGCGGGAGCCCCGAAGGATGAGCAGTTCTTC.

J is TRBJ2-7 and V is TRBV4-1; 15 nucleotides agree with TRBD2. The length of the CDR3 is 17 residues. The germline CDR1 and CDR2 sequences are MGHRA and YSYEKL. The trim removed 1 base at V and 4 bases at J, leaving 5 bases unmatched. This CDR3 is CASSQAGTSGGFYEQYF. CDR3 sequence (DNA): TGCGCCAGCAGCCAAGCCGGGACTAGCGGGGGGTTTTACGAGCAGTACTTC.

This clonotype appeared a few times. The genes are TRBV3-1 and TRBJ1-6; D not resolved. Trimming shortened V by 1 base and J by 7 bases, and 8 bases separated the two germline ends. In germline, CDR1 is LGHDT, CDR2 YNNKEL (reference sequence). The CDR3 sequence is 14 residues long. CDR3 protein: CASSQGRGNSPLHF. The CDR3 nucleotides read TGTGCCAGCAGCCAAGGGAGAGGAAATTCACCCCTCCACTTT.

This clonotype was observed a few times. The chain employs TRBV5-6 and TRBJ2-3; 8 nucleotides align to TRBD2. V shed 0 bases, J shed 0 bases, and the junction held 3 bases outside the gene matches. Per the germline V gene, CDR1 is SGHDT and CDR2 is YYEEEE. The CDR3 length is 16 residues. The CDR3 protein is CASSLGLALSTDTQYF. CDR3 coding DNA: TGTGCCAGCAGCTTGGGACTAGCGCTAAGCACAGATACGCAGTATTTT.

This clonotype has ten or more counts. J is TRBJ1-1 and V is TRBV7-2; D gene ambiguous. V was pared by 2 bases and J by 2 bases, with 6 bases between. CDR1 is SGHTA, CDR2 FQGNSA, per germline. The CDR3 runs to 13 residues. The CDR3 is CASSLYGNTEAFF. CDR3 nucleotides: TGTGCCAGCAGCTTATATGGAAACACTGAAGCTTTCTTT.

This sequence joins TRBV20-1 and TRBJ2-7, with D perhaps TRBD2 (6 bases). CDR3 size: 15 residues. The V and J ends lost 0 bases and 2 bases respectively, with 14 bases between them. Germline CDR1 is DFQATT and CDR2 is SNEGSKA (reference sequence). The CDR3 here is CSARDHRGSTYEQYF. The CDR3 region has the DNA TGCAGTGCTAGAGACCACCGGGGGTCTACCTACGAGCAGTACTTC.

The chain is built from TRBV12-3 or TRBV12-4 and TRBJ2-3; 8 positions agree with TRBD2. Germline trimming cut 2 bases from V and 3 bases from J; bases unmatched to any gene: 10. The CDR3 runs to 17 residues. Written as DNA, the CDR3 is TGTGCCAGCAGTTTATGGGGAGGGACTAGTCCTACAGATACGCAGTATTTT. It specifies CASSLWGGTSPTDTQYF.

This clonotype was detected only a few times. The chain employs TRBV4-3 and TRBJ1-1, with D uncertain. The ends were cut back, 0 bases at V and 2 bases at J, with 7 bases in the middle. The CDR3 has 14 residues. The germline V gene encodes CDR1 LGHNA and CDR2 YSLEER. The DNA of the CDR3 is TGCGCCAGCAGCCAAGAGGTTAAAAACACTGAAGCTTTCTTT. It is translated as CASSQEVKNTEAFF.

This sequence joins TRBV20-1 and TRBJ2-3; D gene uncertain. Per the germline V gene, CDR1 is DFQATT and CDR2 is SNEGSKA (reference sequence). V lost 3 bases to trimming and J lost 2 bases, with 18 bases between them. The CDR3 is made up of 16 amino acids. The CDR3 DNA sequence: TGCAGTGCTAGGGTCCTCATTGGAACGTACACAGATACGCAGTATTTT. Residues: CSARVLIGTYTDTQYF.

This clonotype came up a few times. CDR3 residues: CASSSRSGLAGVEQFF. In nucleotides, the CDR3 is TGTGCCAGCAGCTCCAGGAGTGGGCTAGCGGGAGTCGAGCAGTTCTTC. The rearrangement joins TRBV7-6 to TRBJ2-1; 10 nucleotides match TRBD2. The CDR3 sequence is 16 residues long. CDR1 SGHVS and CDR2 FNYEAQ come from the germline V gene. V was clipped by 4 bases and J by 10 bases; unmatched bases: 13.

This clonotype occurred once. The junction shows a germline mismatch at one end, possibly a read error. This chain connects TRBV11-2 to TRBJ2-3, with 12 bases that match TRBD2. CDR3 length: 18 residues. Germline lookup yields CDR1 SGHAT and CDR2 FQNNGV. The CDR3 nucleotides are TGTGCCAGCAGCGCAATCACCGGGACTAGCGGGTTCACAGATACGCGGTATTTT. It yields the protein CASSAITGTSGFTDTRYF. Based on the CDR3 plus reference TRBV11-2 and TRBJ2-3, the full variable domain is EAGVAQSPRYKIIEKRQSVAFWCNPISGHATLYWYQQILGQGPKLLIQFQNNGVVDDSQLPKDRFSAERLKGVDSTLKIQPAKLEDSAVYLCASSAITGTSGFTDTRYFGPGTRLTVL.

V and J are TRBV20-1 and TRBJ2-7; D is undetermined. This CDR3 contains 14 residues. Germline CDR1 and CDR2: DFQATT and SNEGSKA (reference sequence). The germline V and J ends were trimmed by 0 bases and 1 base, with 10 bases remaining between them. CDR3 loop: CSARDLEPSYEQYF. In DNA, the CDR3 is TGCAGTGCTAGAGATCTAGAACCGTCCTACGAGCAGTACTTC.

The rearrangement uses TRBV5-1 and TRBJ2-5, with unresolved D. The CDR3 runs 14 residues. From germline, CDR1 is SGHRS and CDR2 YFSETQ. V was clipped by 0 bases and J by 1 base, with 7 bases between them. This chain's CDR3 is CASSLAGFQETQYF. CDR3 coding DNA: TGCGCCAGCAGCTTGGCCGGGTTCCAAGAGACCCAGTACTTC.

The table lists this clonotype with a few counts. This sequence joins TRBV20-1 and TRBJ2-1, with D possibly being TRBD2 (6 bases). The CDR3 has 14 amino acids. The germline CDR1 and CDR2 sequences are DFQATT and SNEGSKA (reference sequence). V was cut by 4 bases and J by 3 bases, with 13 bases left in between. DNA for the CDR3: TGCAGTGCTACCCAAAAGACTAGCTACAATGAGCAGTTCTTC. Translated, it gives CSATQKTSYNEQFF.

DNA of the CDR3: TGCAGTGCTAGCCTAGGACAGGGGATTGAGGGCTACACCTTC. As protein: CSASLGQGIEGYTF. V is TRBV20-1 and J is TRBJ1-2, with 9 bases aligning to TRBD1. From germline, CDR1 is DFQATT and CDR2 SNEGSKA (reference sequence). The CDR3 spans 14 residues. Trimming cost V 3 bases and J 8 bases; bases outside gene matches: 10.

The V gene is TRBV11-2, the J gene TRBJ2-7; 10 nucleotides align to TRBD1. Unmatched junction bases numbered 9, after V lost 5 bases and J lost 2 bases. Germline V lookup: CDR1 SGHAT, CDR2 FQNNGV. This CDR3 has 16 amino acids. CDR3 amino acids: CASSQIRDRGTYEQYF. CDR3 DNA: TGTGCCAGCAGCCAGATCCGGGACAGGGGCACCTACGAGCAGTACTTC.

CDR3 coding DNA: TGTGCCAGCAGTTACGTCTATGGCTATTCTGGGGCCAACGTCCTGACTTTC. Residues: CASSYVYGYSGANVLTF. The chain is built from TRBV6-5 and TRBJ2-6, with D unresolved. This CDR3 comprises 17 residues. Germline V lookup: CDR1 MNHEY, CDR2 SVGAGI. Trimming took off 2 bases at V and 1 base at J, with 12 bases between the two ends.